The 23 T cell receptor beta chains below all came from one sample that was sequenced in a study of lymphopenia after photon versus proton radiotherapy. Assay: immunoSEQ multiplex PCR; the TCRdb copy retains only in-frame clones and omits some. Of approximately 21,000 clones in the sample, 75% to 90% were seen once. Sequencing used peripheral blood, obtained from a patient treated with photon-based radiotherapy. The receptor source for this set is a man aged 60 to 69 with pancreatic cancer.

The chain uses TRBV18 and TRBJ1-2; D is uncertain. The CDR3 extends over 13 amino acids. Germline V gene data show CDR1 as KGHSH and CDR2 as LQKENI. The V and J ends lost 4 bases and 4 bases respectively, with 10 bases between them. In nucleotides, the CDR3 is TGTGCCAGCTCACTAGGAGGGAGCTATGGCTACACCTTC. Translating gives CASSLGGSYGYTF.

CDR3 nucleotides: TGTGCCAGCAGCTTAATATACAGGGTAGGCACTGAAGCTTTCTTT. Protein: CASSLIYRVGTEAFF. This sequence joins TRBV7-8 and TRBJ1-1; D may be TRBD1 (6 bases). There are 15 residues in the CDR3. The V gene lost 2 bases and the J gene lost 4 bases, with 14 bases spanning the gap. The germline gives CDR1 SGHVS, CDR2 FQNEAQ.

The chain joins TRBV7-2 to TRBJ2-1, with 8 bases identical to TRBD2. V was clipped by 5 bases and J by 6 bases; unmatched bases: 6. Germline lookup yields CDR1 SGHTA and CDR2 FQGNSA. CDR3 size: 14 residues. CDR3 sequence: CASSPGGGFNEQFF. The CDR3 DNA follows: TGTGCCAGCAGCCCCGGCGGGGGGTTCAATGAGCAGTTCTTC.

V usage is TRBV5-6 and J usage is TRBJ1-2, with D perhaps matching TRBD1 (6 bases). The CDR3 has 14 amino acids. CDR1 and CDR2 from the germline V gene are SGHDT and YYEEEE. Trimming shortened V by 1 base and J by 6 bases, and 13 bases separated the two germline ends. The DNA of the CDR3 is TGTGCCAGCAGCTTGTTAACAGGGTCCCATGGCTACACCTTC. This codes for CASSLLTGSHGYTF.

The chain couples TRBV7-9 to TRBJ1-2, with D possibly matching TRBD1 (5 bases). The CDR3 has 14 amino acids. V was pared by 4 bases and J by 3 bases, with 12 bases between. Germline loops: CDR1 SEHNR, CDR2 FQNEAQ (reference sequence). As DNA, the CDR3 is TGTGCCAGCAGCTCCCCCAGGGCGGACTATGGCTACACCTTC. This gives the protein CASSSPRADYGYTF.

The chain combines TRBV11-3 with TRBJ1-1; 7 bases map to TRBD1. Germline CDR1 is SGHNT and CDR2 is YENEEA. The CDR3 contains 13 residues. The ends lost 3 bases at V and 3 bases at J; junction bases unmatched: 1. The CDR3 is CASSFTGDTEAFF. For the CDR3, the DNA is TGTGCCAGCAGCTTCACAGGGGACACTGAAGCTTTCTTT.

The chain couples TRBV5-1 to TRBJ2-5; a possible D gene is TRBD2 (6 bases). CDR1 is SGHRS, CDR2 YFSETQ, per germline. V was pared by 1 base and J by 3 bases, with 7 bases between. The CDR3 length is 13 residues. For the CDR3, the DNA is TGCGCCAGCAGCTTGCCGGGGGAAGAGACCCAGTACTTC. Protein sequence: CASSLPGEETQYF.

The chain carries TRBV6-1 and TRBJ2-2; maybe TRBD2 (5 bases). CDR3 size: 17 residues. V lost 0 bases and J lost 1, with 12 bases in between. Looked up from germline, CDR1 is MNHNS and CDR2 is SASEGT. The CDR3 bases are TGTGCCAGCAGTGAAGCGGTTCTAGCTGAGAACACCGGGGAGCTGTTTTTT. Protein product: CASSEAVLAENTGELFF.

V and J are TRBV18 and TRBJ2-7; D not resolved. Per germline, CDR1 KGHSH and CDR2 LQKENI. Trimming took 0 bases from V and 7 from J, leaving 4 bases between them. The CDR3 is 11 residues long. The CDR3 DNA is TGTGCCAGCTCACCACCGGGGGAGCAGTACTTC. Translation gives CASSPPGEQYF. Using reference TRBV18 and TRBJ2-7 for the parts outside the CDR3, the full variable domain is NAGVMQNPRHLVRRRGQEARLRCSPMKGHSHVYWYRQLPEEGLKFMVYLQKENIIDESGMPKERFSAEFPKEGPSILRIQQVVRGDSAAYFCASSPPGEQYFGPGTRLTVT.

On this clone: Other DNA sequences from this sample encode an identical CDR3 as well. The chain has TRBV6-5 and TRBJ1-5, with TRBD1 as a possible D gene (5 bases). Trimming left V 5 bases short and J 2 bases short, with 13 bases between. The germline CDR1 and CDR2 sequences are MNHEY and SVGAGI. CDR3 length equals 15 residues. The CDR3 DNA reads TGTGCCAGCAGTCCCCGGGGGAGGGGCAATCAGCCCCAGCATTTT. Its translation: CASSPRGRGNQPQHF.

CDR3 protein: CASNDLSYEQYF. The CDR3 nucleotides are TGTGCCAGCAATGACCTATCCTACGAGCAGTACTTC. The rearrangement links TRBV2 to TRBJ2-7; no clear D. The CDR3 consists of 12 residues. Trimming left V 7 bases short and J 1 base short, with 8 bases between. The germline gives CDR1 SNHLY, CDR2 FYNNEI. Combining the CDR3 with reference TRBV2 and TRBJ2-7 gives the whole variable domain EPEVTQTPSHQVTQMGQEVILRCVPISNHLYFYWYRQILGQKVEFLVSFYNNEISEKSEIFDDQFSVERPDGSNFTLKIRSTKLEDSAMYFCASNDLSYEQYFGPGTRLTVT.

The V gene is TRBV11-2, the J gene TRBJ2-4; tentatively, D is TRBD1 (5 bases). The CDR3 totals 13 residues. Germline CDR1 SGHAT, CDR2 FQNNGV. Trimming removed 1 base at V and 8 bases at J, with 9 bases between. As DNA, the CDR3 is TGTGCCAGCAGCTTAGGACAGTTTGACATTCAGTACTTC. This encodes CASSLGQFDIQYF.

CDR3 region: CATRSGGTTDTQYF. CDR3 in DNA: TGTGCCACCAGAAGCGGGGGAACGACAGATACGCAGTATTTT. This rearrangement joins TRBV15 to TRBJ2-3, with 8 positions matching TRBD2. Germline CDR1 LNHNV, CDR2 YYDKDF (reference sequence). V shed 6 bases, J shed 3 bases, and the junction held 5 bases outside the gene matches. The CDR3 totals 14 residues.

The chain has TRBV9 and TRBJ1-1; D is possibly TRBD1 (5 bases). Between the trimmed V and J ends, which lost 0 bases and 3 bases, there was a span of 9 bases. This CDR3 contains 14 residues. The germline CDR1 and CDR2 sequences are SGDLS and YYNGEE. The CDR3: CASSVGRGDTEAFF. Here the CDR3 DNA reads TGTGCCAGCAGCGTAGGGAGAGGGGACACTGAAGCTTTCTTT.

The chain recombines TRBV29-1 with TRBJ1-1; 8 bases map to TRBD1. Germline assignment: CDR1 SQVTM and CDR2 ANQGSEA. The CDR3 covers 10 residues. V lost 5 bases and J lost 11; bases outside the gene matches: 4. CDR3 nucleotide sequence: TGCAGCGTTCTACAGGGGGTCGCTTTCTTT. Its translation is CSVLQGVAFF.

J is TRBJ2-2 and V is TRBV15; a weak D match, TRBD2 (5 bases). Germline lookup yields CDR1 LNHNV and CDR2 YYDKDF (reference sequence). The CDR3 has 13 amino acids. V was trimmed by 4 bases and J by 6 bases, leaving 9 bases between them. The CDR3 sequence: CATSTASPGELFF. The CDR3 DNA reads TGTGCCACCAGCACGGCTAGCCCCGGGGAGCTGTTTTTT.

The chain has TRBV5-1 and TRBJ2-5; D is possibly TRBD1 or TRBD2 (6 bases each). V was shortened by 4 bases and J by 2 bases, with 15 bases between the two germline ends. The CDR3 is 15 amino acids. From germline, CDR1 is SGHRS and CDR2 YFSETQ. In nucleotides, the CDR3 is TGCGCCAGCAGCCCTAATAGCGGACAGCAAGAGACCCAGTACTTC. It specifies CASSPNSGQQETQYF. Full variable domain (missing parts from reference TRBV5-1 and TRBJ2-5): KAGVTQTPRYLIKTRGQQVTLSCSPISGHRSVSWYQQTPGQGLQFLFEYFSETQRNKGNFPGRFSGRQFSNSRSEMNVSTLELGDSALYLCASSPNSGQQETQYFGPGTRLLVL.

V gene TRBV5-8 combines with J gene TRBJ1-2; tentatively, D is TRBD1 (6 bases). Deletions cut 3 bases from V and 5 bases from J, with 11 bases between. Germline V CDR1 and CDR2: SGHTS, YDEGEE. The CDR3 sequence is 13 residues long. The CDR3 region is CASSSKGGYGYTF. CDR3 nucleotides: TGTGCCAGCAGCTCCAAGGGGGGGTATGGCTACACCTTC. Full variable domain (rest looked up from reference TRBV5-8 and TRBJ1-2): EAGVTQSPTHLIKTRGQQATLRCSPISGHTSVYWYQQALGLGLQFLLWYDEGEERNRGNFPPRFSGRQFPNYSSELNVNALELEDSALYLCASSSKGGYGYTFGSGTRLTVV.

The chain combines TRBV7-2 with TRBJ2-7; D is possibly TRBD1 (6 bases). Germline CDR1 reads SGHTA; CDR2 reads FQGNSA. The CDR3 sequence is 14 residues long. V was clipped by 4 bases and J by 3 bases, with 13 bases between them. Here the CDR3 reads CASSSNRVSYEQYF. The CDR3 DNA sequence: TGTGCCAGCAGCTCTAACAGGGTTAGCTACGAGCAGTACTTC. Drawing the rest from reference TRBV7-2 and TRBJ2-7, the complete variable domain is GAGVSQSPSNKVTEKGKDVELRCDPISGHTALYWYRQSLGQGLEFLIYFQGNSAPDKSGLPSDRFSAERTGGSVSTLTIQRTQQEDSAVYLCASSSNRVSYEQYFGPGTRLTVT.

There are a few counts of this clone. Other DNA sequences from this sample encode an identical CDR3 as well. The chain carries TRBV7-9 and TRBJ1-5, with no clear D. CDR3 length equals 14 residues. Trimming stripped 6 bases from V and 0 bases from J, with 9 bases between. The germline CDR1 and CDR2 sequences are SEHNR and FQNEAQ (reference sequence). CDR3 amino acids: CASSPNYSNQPQHF. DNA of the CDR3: TGTGCCAGCAGTCCTAATTATAGCAATCAGCCCCAGCATTTT.

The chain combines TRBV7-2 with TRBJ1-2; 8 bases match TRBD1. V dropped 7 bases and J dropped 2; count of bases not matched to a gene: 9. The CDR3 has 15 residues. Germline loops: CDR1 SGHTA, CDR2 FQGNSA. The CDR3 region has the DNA TGTGCCAGCACCCCGGGACAGGAGCAAAACTATGGCTACACCTTC. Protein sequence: CASTPGQEQNYGYTF.

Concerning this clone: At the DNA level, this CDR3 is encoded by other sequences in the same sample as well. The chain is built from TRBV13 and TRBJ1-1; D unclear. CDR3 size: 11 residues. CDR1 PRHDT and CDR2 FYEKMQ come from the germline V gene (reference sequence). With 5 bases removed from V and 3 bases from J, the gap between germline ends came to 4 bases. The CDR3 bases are TGTGCCAGCAGCCCGTACACTGAAGCTTTCTTT. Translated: CASSPYTEAFF.

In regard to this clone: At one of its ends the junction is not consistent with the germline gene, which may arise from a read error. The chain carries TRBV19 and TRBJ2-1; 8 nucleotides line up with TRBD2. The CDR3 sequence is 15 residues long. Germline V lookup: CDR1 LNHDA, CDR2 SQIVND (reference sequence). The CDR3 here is CASSQDPLAGAEQFF. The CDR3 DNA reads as TGCGCCAGCAGCCAAGATCCCCTAGCGGGTGCTGAGCAGTTCTTC.